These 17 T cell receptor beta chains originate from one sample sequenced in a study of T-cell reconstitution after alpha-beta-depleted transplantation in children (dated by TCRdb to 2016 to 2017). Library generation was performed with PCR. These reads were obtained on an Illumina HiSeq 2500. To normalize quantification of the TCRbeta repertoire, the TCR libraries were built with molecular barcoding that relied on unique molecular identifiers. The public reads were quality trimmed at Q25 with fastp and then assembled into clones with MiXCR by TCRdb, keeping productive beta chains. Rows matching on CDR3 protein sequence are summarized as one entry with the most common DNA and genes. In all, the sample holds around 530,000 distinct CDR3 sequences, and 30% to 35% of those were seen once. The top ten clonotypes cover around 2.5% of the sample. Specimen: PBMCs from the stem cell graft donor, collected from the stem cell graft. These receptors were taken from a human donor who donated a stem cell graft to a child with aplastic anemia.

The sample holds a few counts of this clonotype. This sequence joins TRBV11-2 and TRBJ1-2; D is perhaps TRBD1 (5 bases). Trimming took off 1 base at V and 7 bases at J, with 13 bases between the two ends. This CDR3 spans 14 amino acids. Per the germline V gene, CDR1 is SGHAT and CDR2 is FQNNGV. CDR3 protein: CASSLGGALSGYTF. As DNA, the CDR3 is TGTGCCAGCAGCTTAGGAGGGGCTCTATCTGGCTACACCTTC.

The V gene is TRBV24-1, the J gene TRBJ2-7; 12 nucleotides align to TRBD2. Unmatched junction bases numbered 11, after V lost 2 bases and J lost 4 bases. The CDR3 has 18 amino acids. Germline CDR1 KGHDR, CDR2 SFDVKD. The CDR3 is CATSDYPRLAGEIYEQYV. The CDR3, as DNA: TGTGCCACCAGTGATTACCCGAGACTAGCGGGAGAGATATACGAGCAGTACGTC.

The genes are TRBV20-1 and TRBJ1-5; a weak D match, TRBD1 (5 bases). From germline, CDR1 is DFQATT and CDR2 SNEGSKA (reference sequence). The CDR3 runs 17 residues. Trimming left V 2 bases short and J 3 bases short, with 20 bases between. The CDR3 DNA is TGCAGTGCTAGACCCCGCTGGCAGGGAATGTTCAATCAGCCCCAGCATTTT. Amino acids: CSARPRWQGMFNQPQHF.

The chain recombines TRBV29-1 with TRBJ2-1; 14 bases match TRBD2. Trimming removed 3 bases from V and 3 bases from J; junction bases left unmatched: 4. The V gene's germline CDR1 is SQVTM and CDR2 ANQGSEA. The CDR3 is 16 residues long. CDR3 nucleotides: TGCAGCGTTGACGGGACTAGCGGGAGTTGCTACAATGAGCAGTTCTTC. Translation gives CSVDGTSGSCYNEQFF.

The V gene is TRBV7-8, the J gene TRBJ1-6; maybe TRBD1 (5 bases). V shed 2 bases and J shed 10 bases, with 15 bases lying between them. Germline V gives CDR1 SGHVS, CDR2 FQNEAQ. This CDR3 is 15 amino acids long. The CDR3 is CASSLQGGVYSPLHF. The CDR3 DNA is TGTGCCAGCAGCTTACAGGGAGGGGTATACTCACCCCTCCACTTT. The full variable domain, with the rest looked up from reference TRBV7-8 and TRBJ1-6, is GAGVSQSPRYKVAKRGQDVALRCDPISGHVSLFWYQQALGQGPEFLTYFQNEAQLDKSGLPSDRFFAERPEGSVSTLKIQRTQQEDSAVYLCASSLQGGVYSPLHFGNGTRLTVT.

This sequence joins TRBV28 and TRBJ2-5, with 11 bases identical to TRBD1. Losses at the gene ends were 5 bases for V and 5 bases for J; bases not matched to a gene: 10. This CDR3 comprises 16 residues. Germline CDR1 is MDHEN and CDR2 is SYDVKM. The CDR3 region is CASSVEGQGARETQYF. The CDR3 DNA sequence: TGTGCCAGCAGTGTAGAAGGACAGGGGGCGCGGGAGACCCAGTACTTC.

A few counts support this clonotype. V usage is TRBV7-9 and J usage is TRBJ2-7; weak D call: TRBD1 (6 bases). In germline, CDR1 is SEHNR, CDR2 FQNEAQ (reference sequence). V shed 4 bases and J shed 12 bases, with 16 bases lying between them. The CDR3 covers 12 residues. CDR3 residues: CASSSSTGPRYV. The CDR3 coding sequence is TGTGCCAGCAGCTCATCCACAGGGCCTCGGTACGTC.

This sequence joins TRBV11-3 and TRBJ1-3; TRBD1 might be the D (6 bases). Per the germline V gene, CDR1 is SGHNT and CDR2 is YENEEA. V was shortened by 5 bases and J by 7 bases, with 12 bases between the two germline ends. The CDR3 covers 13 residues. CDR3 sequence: CASSKDSRNTIYF. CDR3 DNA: TGTGCCAGCAGCAAGGACAGTCGGAACACCATATATTTT.

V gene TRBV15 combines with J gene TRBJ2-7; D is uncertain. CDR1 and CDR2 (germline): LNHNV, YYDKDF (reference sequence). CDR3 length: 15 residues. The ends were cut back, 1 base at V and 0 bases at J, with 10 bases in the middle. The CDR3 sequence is CATSRVTISSYEQYF. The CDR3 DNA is TGTGCCACCAGCAGAGTAACAATCAGCTCCTACGAGCAGTACTTC.

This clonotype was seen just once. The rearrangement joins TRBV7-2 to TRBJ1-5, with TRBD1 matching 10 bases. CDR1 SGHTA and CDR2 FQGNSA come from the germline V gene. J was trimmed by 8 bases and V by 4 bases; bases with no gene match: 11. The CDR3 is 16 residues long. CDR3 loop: CASSSTYGGTGEPQHF. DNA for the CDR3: TGTGCCAGCAGCTCCACCTATGGGGGGACAGGGGAGCCCCAGCATTTT.

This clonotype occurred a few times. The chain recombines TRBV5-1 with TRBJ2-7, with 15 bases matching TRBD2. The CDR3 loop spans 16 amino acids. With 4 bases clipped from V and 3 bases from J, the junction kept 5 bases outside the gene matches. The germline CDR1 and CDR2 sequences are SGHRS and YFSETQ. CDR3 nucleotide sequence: TGCGCCAGCAGCAAGGGACTAGCGGGAGGTTACTACGAGCAGTACGTC. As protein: CASSKGLAGGYYEQYV.

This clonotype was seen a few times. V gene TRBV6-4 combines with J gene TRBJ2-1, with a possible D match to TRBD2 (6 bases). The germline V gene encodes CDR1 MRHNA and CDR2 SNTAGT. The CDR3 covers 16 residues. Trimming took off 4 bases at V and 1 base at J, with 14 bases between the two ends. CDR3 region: CASSVRIGGSYNEQFF. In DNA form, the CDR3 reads TGTGCCAGCAGTGTCCGGATCGGGGGATCCTACAATGAGCAGTTCTTC.

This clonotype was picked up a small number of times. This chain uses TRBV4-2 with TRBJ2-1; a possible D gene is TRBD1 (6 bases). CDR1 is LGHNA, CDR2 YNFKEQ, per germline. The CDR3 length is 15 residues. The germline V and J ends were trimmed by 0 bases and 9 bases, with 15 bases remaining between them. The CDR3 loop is CASSQDTATGTEQFF. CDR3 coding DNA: TGTGCCAGCAGCCAAGATACCGCAACAGGGACTGAGCAGTTCTTC.

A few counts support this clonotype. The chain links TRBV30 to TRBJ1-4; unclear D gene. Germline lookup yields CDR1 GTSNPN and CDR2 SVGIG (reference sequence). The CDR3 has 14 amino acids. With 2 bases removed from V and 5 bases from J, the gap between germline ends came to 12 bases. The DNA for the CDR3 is TGTGCCTGGAGTACGACGGGAAAGAATGAAAAACTGTTTTTT. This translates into CAWSTTGKNEKLFF.

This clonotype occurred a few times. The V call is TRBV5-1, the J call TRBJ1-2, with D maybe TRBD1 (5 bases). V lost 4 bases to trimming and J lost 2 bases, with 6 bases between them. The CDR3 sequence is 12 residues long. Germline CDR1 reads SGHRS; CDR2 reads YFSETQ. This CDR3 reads CASSGDNYGYTF. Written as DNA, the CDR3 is TGCGCCAGCAGCGGGGACAACTATGGCTACACCTTC.

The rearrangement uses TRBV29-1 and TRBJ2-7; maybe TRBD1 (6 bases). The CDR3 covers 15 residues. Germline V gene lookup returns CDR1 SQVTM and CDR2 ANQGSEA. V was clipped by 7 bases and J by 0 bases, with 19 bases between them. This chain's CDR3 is CSALSWTVPSYEQYF. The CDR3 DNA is TGCAGCGCCTTATCATGGACAGTCCCCTCCTACGAGCAGTACTTC.

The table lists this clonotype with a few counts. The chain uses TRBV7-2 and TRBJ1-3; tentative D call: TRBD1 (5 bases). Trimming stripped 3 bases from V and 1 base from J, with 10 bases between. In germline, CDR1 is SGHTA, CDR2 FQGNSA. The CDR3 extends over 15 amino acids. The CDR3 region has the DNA TGTGCCAGCAGCTTGACCAGGGATTCTGGAAACACCATATATTTT. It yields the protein CASSLTRDSGNTIYF.